A single sample is the source of the 30 T cell receptor beta chains below, sequenced in a study of CD8 T cells in ankylosing spondylitis (dated by TCRdb to 2017 to 2019). Libraries were constructed by 5' RACE. This sample was sequenced with an Illumina HiSeq 2500. In TCRdb, the public reads were trimmed at Q25 with fastp and aligned with MiXCR, with productive beta chains retained. Rows are unified per CDR3 protein, each entry keeping the most common DNA and genes. Recorded for this sample are approximately 250,000 distinct CDR3 sequences; roughly 8.2% of them occurred a single time. The top ten clonotypes cover around 4.4% of the sample. Sequenced input: blood, either unsorted or a sorted T cell fraction (not recorded which). These TCRs come from a female donor with ankylosing spondylitis or in good health (not recorded which).

This clonotype showed up many times. This chain connects TRBV20-1 to TRBJ2-1; 9 bases agree with TRBD2. Trimming took 5 bases from V and 5 from J; bases not matched to a gene: 1. CDR3 length equals 12 residues. The germline V gene has CDR1 DFQATT and CDR2 SNEGSKA (reference sequence). Here the CDR3 DNA reads TGCAGTGCTCTAGCGGGAAACAATGAGCAGTTCTTC. Translated: CSALAGNNEQFF.

This clonotype was seen only a few times. The V call is TRBV5-1, the J call TRBJ2-3; tentative D call: TRBD2 (6 bases). The germline gives CDR1 SGHRS, CDR2 YFSETQ. The germline V and J ends were trimmed by 0 bases and 6 bases, with 17 bases remaining between them. This CDR3 region has 16 residues. CDR3 amino acids: CASSLAGGEARDTQYF. CDR3 in DNA: TGCGCCAGCAGCTTGGCTGGCGGGGAGGCGCGGGATACGCAGTATTTT.

The table lists this clonotype with many counts. The chain couples TRBV5-1 to TRBJ2-5, with 12 bases matching TRBD2. Germline values: CDR1 SGHRS, CDR2 YFSETQ. CDR3 size: 14 residues. Trimming took 6 bases from V and 2 from J; bases not matched to a gene: 2. This CDR3 is CASIGTSGQETQYF. The DNA for the CDR3 is TGCGCCAGCATCGGGACTAGCGGGCAAGAGACCCAGTACTTC.

This clonotype was seen many times. This sequence joins TRBV29-1 and TRBJ2-2, with a possible D match to TRBD2 (6 bases). CDR3 length equals 13 residues. Germline values: CDR1 SQVTM, CDR2 ANQGSEA. Trimming took 8 bases from V and 8 from J, leaving 18 bases between them. The CDR3 DNA reads as TGCAGCCACCAATTGGGGGGTGTGGGGGAGCTGTTTTTT. It encodes CSHQLGGVGELFF.

This clonotype was observed many times. The gene calls are TRBV5-5 and TRBJ2-1; 7 nucleotides align to TRBD1. V was pared by 4 bases and J by 0 bases, with 4 bases of the junction left unmatched. Germline CDR1 reads SGHKS; CDR2 reads YYEKEE (reference sequence). The length of the CDR3 is 15 residues. CDR3: CASSQTGNSYNEQFF. The CDR3 nucleotides are TGTGCCAGCAGCCAGACAGGGAACTCCTACAATGAGCAGTTCTTC.

This clonotype was seen at least ten times. The chain recombines TRBV12-3 or TRBV12-4 with TRBJ2-5; possible D gene TRBD2, 5 bases. V was clipped by 4 bases and J by 3 bases, with 18 bases between them. This CDR3 has 16 residues. In DNA, the CDR3 is TGTGCCAGCAGTTCCCGAACTAAAAGCGGCAAAGAGACCCAGTACTTC. This gives the protein CASSSRTKSGKETQYF.

This clonotype was seen repeatedly, ten times or more. The chain links TRBV27 to TRBJ2-5, with 7 nucleotides matching TRBD2. The germline CDR1 and CDR2 sequences are MNHEY and SMNVEV (reference sequence). The length of the CDR3 is 13 residues. The J segment lost 2 bases and the V segment lost 8 bases, leaving 5 bases of the junction unmatched. The CDR3 spells CASSRDYQETQYF. DNA for the CDR3: TGTGCCAGCTCCCGGGACTATCAAGAGACCCAGTACTTC.

The chain carries TRBV7-2 and TRBJ2-5; D may be TRBD2 (5 bases). CDR3 length: 16 amino acids. CDR1 SGHTA and CDR2 FQGNSA come from the germline V gene. The germline V and J ends were trimmed by 0 bases and 2 bases, with 13 bases remaining between them. Written as DNA, the CDR3 is TGTGCCAGCAGCTTAGCGGGTGGACTTGAACAAGAGACCCAGTACTTC. Its translation is CASSLAGGLEQETQYF.

This clonotype was picked up many times. The V gene is TRBV12-3 or TRBV12-4, the J gene TRBJ2-1, with a weak D call TRBD1 (6 bases). Trimming pared 3 bases from V and 8 bases from J, leaving 11 bases between. The CDR3 runs to 13 residues. The CDR3 DNA is TGTGCCAGCAGTTTCACAGGGATCCATGAGCAGTTCTTC. This gives the protein CASSFTGIHEQFF.

There are many counts of this clonotype. This chain joins TRBV5-1 and TRBJ2-1; D might be TRBD1 (5 bases). This CDR3 region has 14 residues. Germline V gene sequence: CDR1 SGHRS, CDR2 YFSETQ. V lost 0 bases to trimming and J lost 6 bases, with 10 bases between them. The CDR3 protein is CASSLETASNEQFF. The DNA of the CDR3 is TGCGCCAGCAGCTTGGAGACAGCGTCCAATGAGCAGTTCTTC.

Worth noting for this clonotype: Its ends do not fully match the called genes, so a read error is possible. The chain uses TRBV18 and TRBJ2-7; D possibly uses TRBD1 or TRBD2 (5 bases each). Germline CDR1 is KGHSH and CDR2 is LQKENI. This CDR3 is built from 13 residues. CDR3 sequence (DNA): TGTGCCAGCTCACCAGGGACCACCTACGGGCAGTACTTC. Translation: CASSPGTTYGQYF.

This chain links TRBV7-2 with TRBJ1-1; no reliable D call. The V end was cut by 4 bases, the J end by 11 bases, with 11 bases between. This CDR3 spans 11 amino acids. The germline CDR1 and CDR2 sequences are SGHTA and FQGNSA. CDR3 protein: CASSSPLRAFF. The CDR3 DNA follows: TGTGCCAGCAGCTCCCCTCTTAGGGCTTTCTTT.

In its sample, this clonotype was seen many times. V and J are TRBV6-5 and TRBJ1-2, with TRBD1 identical over 12 bases. The CDR3 consists of 15 residues. V lost 4 bases to trimming and J lost 6 bases; unmatched junction nucleotides: 6. Germline CDR1 MNHEY, CDR2 SVGAGI. The CDR3 nucleotides are TGTGCCAGCAGTTTCTCCGGGACAGGGGGCGATGGCTACACCTTC. As protein: CASSFSGTGGDGYTF.

This clonotype was counted many times. J is TRBJ1-6 and V is TRBV11-2, with 7 nucleotides matching TRBD1. CDR3 length: 14 amino acids. The V segment lost 5 bases and the J segment 10 bases; nucleotides outside the gene matches: 8. Germline CDR1 SGHAT, CDR2 FQNNGV. CDR3 residues: CASSPGGEGSPLHF. The CDR3 DNA reads TGTGCCAGCAGCCCAGGGGGGGAAGGATCACCCCTCCACTTT.

There are many counts of this clonotype. The chain joins TRBV7-6 to TRBJ2-1; TRBD2 matches at 7 bases. Per germline, CDR1 SGHVS and CDR2 FNYEAQ. V trimming: 5 bases; J trimming: 3 bases; junction bases outside the gene matches: 10. CDR3 length: 16 residues. CDR3 in amino acids: CASSQAGAARYNEQFF. CDR3 DNA: TGTGCCAGCAGCCAGGCGGGAGCGGCCCGCTACAATGAGCAGTTCTTC.

At least ten counts were recorded for this clonotype. V usage is TRBV20-1 and J usage is TRBJ2-7, with D possibly being TRBD2 (7 bases). This CDR3 has 15 amino acids. Trimming took 0 bases from V and 6 from J, leaving 18 bases between them. Per germline, CDR1 DFQATT and CDR2 SNEGSKA (reference sequence). CDR3 sequence reads: CSARDIGGPRVEQYF. The DNA of the CDR3 is TGCAGTGCTAGAGATATCGGGGGGCCTCGTGTCGAGCAGTACTTC.

At least ten counts were recorded for this clonotype. The rearrangement joins TRBV7-2 to TRBJ1-2; TRBD1 is a possible D gene (5 bases). The length of the CDR3 is 13 residues. Germline CDR1 SGHTA, CDR2 FQGNSA. V lost 1 base and J lost 7, with 10 bases in between. The CDR3 bases are TGTGCCAGCAGCTTAGACCCCGGGGGTGGCTACACCTTC. Amino acids: CASSLDPGGGYTF.

The chain combines TRBV7-2 with TRBJ1-2; no definite D call. This CDR3 is built from 13 residues. Trimming stripped 4 bases from V and 8 bases from J, with 14 bases between. CDR1 is SGHTA, CDR2 FQGNSA, per germline. CDR3 coding DNA: TGTGCCAGCAGCTCACACGCCTCGGAGGGCTACACCTTC. As protein: CASSSHASEGYTF.

This clonotype came up many times. This chain connects TRBV25-1 to TRBJ1-1; 11 bases map to TRBD1. This CDR3 spans 15 amino acids. Germline V gene data show CDR1 as MGHDK and CDR2 as SYGVNS. V shed 3 bases, J shed 5 bases, and the junction held 5 bases outside the gene matches. CDR3 sequence reads: CASSEPGQGATEAFF. The CDR3 region has the DNA TGTGCCAGCAGTGAGCCCGGACAGGGGGCGACTGAAGCTTTCTTT.

This clonotype was detected many times. V and J are TRBV7-2 and TRBJ2-1, with 7 bases aligning to TRBD1. The CDR3 length is 15 residues. V was clipped by 5 bases and J by 10 bases; unmatched bases: 14. Germline lookup yields CDR1 SGHTA and CDR2 FQGNSA. CDR3 protein: CASSQLLQGPGEQFF. For the CDR3, the DNA is TGTGCCAGCAGCCAATTGTTACAGGGGCCGGGGGAGCAGTTCTTC.

This clonotype was seen a handful of times. The chain couples TRBV4-3 to TRBJ2-1; D might be TRBD1 (7 bases). Germline V lookup: CDR1 LGHNA, CDR2 YSLEER. The CDR3 runs 17 residues. The V gene lost 1 base and the J gene lost 5 bases, with 18 bases spanning the gap. The CDR3 region is CASSQGSFRGVDNEQFF. CDR3 DNA sequence: TGCGCCAGCAGCCAAGGGTCATTCAGGGGGGTAGACAATGAGCAGTTCTTC.

The table lists this clonotype with many counts. This chain joins TRBV28 and TRBJ1-1; 9 bases fit TRBD1. The CDR3 has 14 residues. The V and J ends lost 7 bases and 3 bases, in that order; junction bases with no gene match: 6. CDR1 MDHEN and CDR2 SYDVKM come from the germline V gene. CDR3 region: CASILDRGDTEAFF. CDR3 bases: TGTGCCAGCATACTCGACAGGGGGGACACTGAAGCTTTCTTT. The whole variable domain, filled in from reference TRBV28 and TRBJ1-1, reads DVKVTQSSRYLVKRTGEKVFLECVQDMDHENMFWYRQDPGLGLRLIYFSYDVKMKEKGDIPEGYSVSREKKERFSLILESASTNQTSMYLCASILDRGDTEAFFGQGTRLTVV.

This clonotype has at least ten counts. V gene TRBV6-1 combines with J gene TRBJ2-1; D possibly corresponds to TRBD1 (5 bases). The CDR3 has 15 amino acids. The V and J ends lost 6 bases and 2 bases respectively, with 14 bases between them. CDR1 MNHNS and CDR2 SASEGT come from the germline V gene. The CDR3 spells CASSQLQGTYNEQFF. In nucleotides, the CDR3 is TGTGCCAGCAGCCAGCTTCAGGGTACCTACAATGAGCAGTTCTTC.

This chain uses TRBV7-2 with TRBJ1-2; TRBD1 is a possible D gene (5 bases). V was pared by 2 bases and J by 8 bases, with 24 bases between. Germline lookup yields CDR1 SGHTA and CDR2 FQGNSA. The CDR3 is 17 amino acids. The CDR3 nucleotides are TGTGCCAGCAGCTTACTACATGGGGGGAGACACTTTATAGGCTACACCTTC. It yields the protein CASSLLHGGRHFIGYTF. The whole variable domain, filled in from reference TRBV7-2 and TRBJ1-2, reads GAGVSQSPSNKVTEKGKDVELRCDPISGHTALYWYRQSLGQGLEFLIYFQGNSAPDKSGLPSDRFSAERTGGSVSTLTIQRTQQEDSAVYLCASSLLHGGRHFIGYTFGSGTRLTVV.

Comment on this clonotype: This may come from a read error, since a much larger clone is one base off. This chain connects TRBV29-1 to TRBJ1-1; D unclear. CDR3 length: 14 residues. Deletions cut 1 base from V and 0 bases from J, with 9 bases between. Germline V gene data show CDR1 as SQVTM and CDR2 as ANQGSEA. The CDR3 sequence is CSVEGPMMNTEAFF. The CDR3 DNA sequence: TGCAGCGTTGAAGGCCCCATGATGAACACTGAAGCTTTCTTT. The variable domain in full, with the rest retrieved from reference TRBV29-1 and TRBJ1-1, is SAVISQKPSRDICQRGTSLTIQCQVDSQVTMMFWYRQQPGQSLTLIATANQGSEATYESGFVIDKFPISRPNLTFSTLTVSNMSPEDSSIYLCSVEGPMMNTEAFFGQGTRLTVV.

This clonotype has at least ten counts. The chain combines TRBV3-1 with TRBJ2-5; D may be TRBD1 (6 bases). This CDR3 region has 14 residues. V was clipped by 1 base and J by 3 bases, with 9 bases between them. Looked up from germline, CDR1 is LGHDT and CDR2 is YNNKEL (reference sequence). As DNA, the CDR3 is TGTGCCAGCAGCCAAGTTGGGACAAAAGAGACCCAGTACTTC. Translated: CASSQVGTKETQYF.

The table lists this clonotype with a few counts. The V call is TRBV5-4, the J call TRBJ1-1; D is ambiguous. The V and J ends lost 5 bases and 0 bases respectively, with 8 bases between them. The germline V gene has CDR1 SGHNT and CDR2 YYREEE (reference sequence). This CDR3 has 13 residues. The DNA of the CDR3 is TGTGCCAGCAGGACTCAATTGAACACTGAAGCTTTCTTT. The encoded protein is CASRTQLNTEAFF.

The sample holds many counts of this clonotype. This chain joins TRBV2 and TRBJ2-1; 8 positions agree with TRBD1. The CDR3 is 11 amino acids. Germline V gene sequence: CDR1 SNHLY, CDR2 FYNNEI. CDR3 in DNA: TGTACAAACAGGGGGGACAATGAGCAGTTCTTC. Its translation is CTNRGDNEQFF.

CDR3 nucleotide sequence: TGCAGTGCTAGAGATCACGGGAGGGCTTACGAGTCGCAGTTCTTC. This translates into CSARDHGRAYESQFF. The rearrangement uses TRBV20-1 and TRBJ2-1, with TRBD2 matching over 8 bases. Germline V gene sequence: CDR1 DFQATT, CDR2 SNEGSKA (reference sequence). J was trimmed by 12 bases and V by 0 bases; bases with no gene match: 13. This CDR3 has 15 residues.

The V and J genes are TRBV2 and TRBJ1-2; D is perhaps TRBD1 (6 bases). The CDR3 has 14 residues. Trimming removed 3 bases from V and 5 bases from J, with 13 bases in between. Germline CDR1 is SNHLY and CDR2 is FYNNEI. CDR3 nucleotides: TGTGCCAGCAGTGAGGCCAGGGGCCTATATGGCTACACCTTC. Amino acid sequence: CASSEARGLYGYTF. The variable domain in full, completed from reference TRBV2 and TRBJ1-2, reads EPEVTQTPSHQVTQMGQEVILRCVPISNHLYFYWYRQILGQKVEFLVSFYNNEISEKSEIFDDQFSVERPDGSNFTLKIRSTKLEDSAMYFCASSEARGLYGYTFGSGTRLTVV.